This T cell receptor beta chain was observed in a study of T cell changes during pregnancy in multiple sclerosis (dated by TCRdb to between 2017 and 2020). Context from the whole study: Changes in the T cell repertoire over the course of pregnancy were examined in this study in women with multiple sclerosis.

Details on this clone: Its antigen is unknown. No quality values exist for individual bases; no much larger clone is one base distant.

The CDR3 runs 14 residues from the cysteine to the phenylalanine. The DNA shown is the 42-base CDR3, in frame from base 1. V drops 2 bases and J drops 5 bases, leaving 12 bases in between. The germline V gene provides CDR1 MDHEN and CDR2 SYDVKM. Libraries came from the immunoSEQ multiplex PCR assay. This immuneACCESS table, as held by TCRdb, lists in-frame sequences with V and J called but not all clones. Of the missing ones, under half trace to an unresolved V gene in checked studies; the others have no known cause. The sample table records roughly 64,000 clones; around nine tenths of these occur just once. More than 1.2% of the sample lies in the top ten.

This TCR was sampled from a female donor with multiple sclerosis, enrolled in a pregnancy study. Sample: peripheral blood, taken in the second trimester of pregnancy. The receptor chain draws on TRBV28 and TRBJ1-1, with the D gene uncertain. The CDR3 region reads CASSLQAWQTEAFF. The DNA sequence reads TGTGCCAGCAGTTTACAGGCGTGGCAGACTGAAGCTTTCTTT.